This TCR beta chain was identified in a study of cytomegalovirus exposure and HLA in healthy donors. Primers: 60 Vbeta forward and 13 Jbeta reverse. Measured with immunoSEQ multiplex PCR; TCRdb has only the in-frame clones, and not every one. The sample contains about 180,000 clones, 75% to 85% of which appear only once. The CDR3 covers 15 residues. V dropped 0 bases and J dropped 9 bases, with 16 bases sitting between them. Sequencing was done on a sample of PBMCs. This sequence originates from a man aged 25-45 years in good health and CMV-seropositive. The V call is TRBV5-3, the J call TRBJ2-1; a possible D gene is TRBD2 (5 bases). TRBV5-3 is flagged as an ORF with uncertain function. This CDR3 reads CARSLVSERGVEQFF. In DNA, the CDR3 is TGTGCCAGAAGCTTGGTAAGTGAACGGGGAGTTGAGCAGTTCTTC.